The 11 T cell receptor beta chains below all came from one sample that was sequenced in a study of T cells after yellow fever vaccination. MiXCR, run by TCRdb on the 5' RACE reads, gives a single entry per CDR3 protein. The sample lists 200,000 to 250,000 distinct CDR3 sequences, 3.2% occurring once. Here the sequenced sample was CD4+ T cells sorted from PBMCs, taken 10 days after the yellow fever booster vaccination. Source of these receptors: a man aged 18-30 years who received the YFV17D yellow fever vaccine.

This rearrangement joins TRBV2 to TRBJ2-3; the match to TRBD2 covers 7 bases. This CDR3 has 12 amino acids. Germline-derived CDR1 and CDR2 are SNHLY and FYNNEI. The junction had 4 bases not matched to a gene; V was cut back by 11 bases and J by 2 bases. The DNA for the CDR3 is TGTGCCGCGGGGGACCTCACAGATACGCAGTATTTT. It yields the protein CAAGDLTDTQYF.

J is TRBJ1-2 and V is TRBV7-2, with D unresolved. CDR3 size: 14 residues. The germline V and J ends were trimmed by 3 bases and 6 bases, with 14 bases remaining between them. Germline-derived CDR1 and CDR2 are SGHTA and FQGNSA. CDR3 amino acids: CASSFRTQSNGYTF. The CDR3 DNA reads as TGTGCCAGCAGCTTCAGGACTCAAAGCAATGGCTACACCTTC.

This clonotype came up many times. The chain recombines TRBV7-7 with TRBJ1-1, with D uncertain. CDR1 and CDR2 from the germline V gene are SSHAT and FNYEAQ (reference sequence). The CDR3 extends over 13 amino acids. The ends were cut back, 5 bases at V and 1 base at J, with 8 bases in the middle. This CDR3 is CASSVQENTEAFF. The DNA of the CDR3 is TGTGCCAGCAGCGTGCAAGAGAACACTGAAGCTTTCTTT.

This clonotype was recorded many times. The CDR3 is CASSLGAFVRRMGETQYF. CDR3 sequence (DNA): TGCGCCAGCAGCCTGGGGGCATTTGTGCGACGAATGGGGGAGACCCAGTACTTC. This rearrangement joins TRBV5-1 to TRBJ2-5; D might be TRBD1 (6 bases). Trimming stripped 4 bases from V and 5 bases from J, with 27 bases between. Looked up from germline, CDR1 is SGHRS and CDR2 is YFSETQ. The CDR3 length is 18 residues. The variable domain in full, with the rest retrieved from reference TRBV5-1 and TRBJ2-5, is KAGVTQTPRYLIKTRGQQVTLSCSPISGHRSVSWYQQTPGQGLQFLFEYFSETQRNKGNFPGRFSGRQFSNSRSEMNVSTLELGDSALYLCASSLGAFVRRMGETQYFGPGTRLLVL.

This clonotype was observed a handful of times. The chain links TRBV9 to TRBJ2-5; perhaps D is TRBD1 or TRBD2 (7 bases each). Germline V gene data show CDR1 as SGDLS and CDR2 as YYNGEE. This CDR3 is built from 15 residues. V lost 0 bases, J lost 5 bases, and 14 bases lay in between. The chain's CDR3 is CASSVVRGGLETQYF. In nucleotides, the CDR3 is TGTGCCAGCAGCGTAGTCAGGGGGGGCCTCGAGACCCAGTACTTC.

In its sample, this clonotype was seen many times. The chain employs TRBV5-1 and TRBJ1-2; the D gene is possibly TRBD1 (5 bases). The CDR3 length is 13 residues. Germline assignment: CDR1 SGHRS and CDR2 YFSETQ. V was cut by 5 bases and J by 8 bases, with 16 bases left in between. This CDR3 reads CASSLGTVSGYTF. In nucleotides, the CDR3 is TGCGCCAGCAGTCTGGGGACGGTCTCGGGCTACACCTTC.

This clonotype showed up many times. The CDR3 coding sequence is TGTGCCAGCAGTTACGACGGGGGCCGGGAGACCCAGTACTTC. As protein: CASSYDGGRETQYF. The V call is TRBV6-6, the J call TRBJ2-5; possibly TRBD1 or TRBD2 for D (6 bases each). The germline CDR1 and CDR2 sequences are MNHNY and SVGAGI (reference sequence). The CDR3 length is 14 residues. The V end was cut by 2 bases, the J end by 5 bases, with 12 bases between.

The chain joins TRBV7-9 to TRBJ1-4; tentative D call: TRBD1 (6 bases). V lost 5 bases to trimming and J lost 8 bases, with 15 bases between them. The CDR3 has 14 residues. Germline V gives CDR1 SEHNR, CDR2 FQNEAQ (reference sequence). DNA for the CDR3: TGTGCCAGCAGCATACAGGGCTTTGGCGAAAAACTGTTTTTT. Amino acid sequence: CASSIQGFGEKLFF.

This clonotype was counted at least ten times. In DNA form, the CDR3 reads TGTGCCAGCAGCTTAGAGTCGGGAGGTTCGAATGGCTACACCTTC. Encoded protein: CASSLESGGSNGYTF. This chain joins TRBV7-2 and TRBJ1-2; D call uncertain. The CDR3 runs 15 residues. Trimming took 1 base from V and 6 from J, leaving 15 bases between them. Germline lookup yields CDR1 SGHTA and CDR2 FQGNSA.

The chain is built from TRBV28 and TRBJ2-3, with D maybe TRBD1 (6 bases). Deletions cut 5 bases from V and 2 bases from J, with 14 bases between. Germline CDR1 reads MDHEN; CDR2 reads SYDVKM. This CDR3 contains 15 residues. Here the CDR3 reads CASSPQGKFTDTQYF. In nucleotides, the CDR3 is TGTGCCAGCAGTCCGCAGGGGAAATTCACAGATACGCAGTATTTT.

This clonotype was detected only a few times. V gene TRBV5-1 combines with J gene TRBJ2-6; no clear D. The CDR3 loop spans 15 amino acids. V dropped 5 bases and J dropped 0 bases, with 9 bases sitting between them. Looked up from germline, CDR1 is SGHRS and CDR2 is YFSETQ. The CDR3 nucleotides are TGCGCCAGCAGGGAACCTTCCTCTGGGGCCAACGTCCTGACTTTC. Translated: CASREPSSGANVLTF.